The 16 T cell receptor beta chains listed next were all sequenced from one sample in a study of T cells in Graves' hyperthyroidism and ophthalmopathy. Authors of the study amplified TCR beta CDR3 regions from RNA transcripts. When the TCR CDR3 underwent first-round RT-PCR, the HTBI primer set was used. TCRdb processed the multiplex PCR reads anew with MiXCR; each CDR3 protein has one entry. Of approximately 400,000 distinct CDR3 sequences in the sample, 15% to 20% were seen once. Material for sequencing was blood. All receptors derive from a man between 18 and 29 years old with Graves' ophthalmopathy.

This clonotype was counted ten times or more. The V gene is TRBV6-5, the J gene TRBJ1-1; D remains unclear. V was pared by 0 bases and J by 1 base, with 9 bases between. Germline assignment: CDR1 MNHEY and CDR2 SVGAGI. This CDR3 is 15 amino acids long. The CDR3 nucleotides read TGTGCCAGCAGTTACTCTGACACGCAGAACACTGAAGCTTTCTTT. Translating it yields CASSYSDTQNTEAFF.

This clonotype was observed at least ten times. The gene calls are TRBV7-3 and TRBJ1-1; D is possibly TRBD1 (6 bases). CDR3 length: 14 amino acids. V was pared by 3 bases and J by 1 base, with 9 bases between. The V gene's germline CDR1 is SGHTA and CDR2 FQGTGA. CDR3 sequence reads: CASSFGGQNTEAFF. CDR3 DNA sequence: TGTGCCAGCAGCTTTGGGGGACAGAACACTGAAGCTTTCTTT.

There are many counts of this clonotype. The genes are TRBV18 and TRBJ2-5, with D unclear. CDR1 KGHSH and CDR2 LQKENI come from the germline V gene. Trimming took off 2 bases at V and 1 base at J, with 11 bases between the two ends. The CDR3 extends over 15 amino acids. This CDR3 is CASSPVFSTQETQYF. CDR3 bases: TGTGCCAGCTCACCAGTGTTTTCGACCCAAGAGACCCAGTACTTC.

CDR3 region: CASSYDRGAEKLFF. The CDR3 nucleotides are TGTGCCAGCAGCTACGACAGGGGTGCTGAAAAACTGTTTTTT. The gene calls are TRBV7-2 and TRBJ1-4; 8 bases align to TRBD1. The CDR3 totals 14 residues. Germline CDR1 reads SGHTA; CDR2 reads FQGNSA. The J segment lost 7 bases and the V segment lost 4 bases, leaving 5 bases of the junction unmatched.

V is TRBV10-2 and J is TRBJ2-1; maybe TRBD1 (7 bases). The germline V gene encodes CDR1 WSHSY and CDR2 SAAADI. The germline V and J ends were trimmed by 9 bases and 6 bases, with 21 bases remaining between them. This CDR3 has 15 amino acids. CDR3 sequence (DNA): TGCGCCAGTACTCGGTCAGGGGGGAGGCCCAATGAGCAGTTCTTC. This gives the protein CASTRSGGRPNEQFF.

This rearrangement joins TRBV10-1 to TRBJ1-1; D is unclear. V was cut by 8 bases and J by 4 bases, with 14 bases left in between. The CDR3 totals 13 residues. Germline CDR1 WNHNN, CDR2 SYGVQD (reference sequence). As DNA, the CDR3 is TGCGCCAGCGCGGAGGGTAAATTCACTGAAGCTTTCTTT. Translating gives CASAEGKFTEAFF.

This clonotype has ten or more counts. The chain couples TRBV12-3 or TRBV12-4 to TRBJ2-2, with a tentative D call TRBD2 (5 bases). Deletions cut 2 bases from V and 7 bases from J, with 14 bases between. CDR3 length: 15 amino acids. CDR3 in DNA: TGTGCCAGCAGTTTACGGGGAAAGGCGGTCGGGGAGCTGTTTTTT. Protein product: CASSLRGKAVGELFF.

This clonotype turned up a few times. V usage is TRBV29-1 and J usage is TRBJ1-2, with a tentative D call TRBD1 (5 bases). This CDR3 is 14 amino acids long. Germline CDR1 and CDR2: SQVTM and ANQGSEA. Trimming cost V 4 bases and J 2 bases, with 14 bases left between them. The DNA of the CDR3 is TGCAGCGTTGCACTGGAGGCAGGGAACTATGGCTACACCTTC. Residues: CSVALEAGNYGYTF.

This clonotype has just a few counts. The chain employs TRBV4-2 and TRBJ2-7; tentatively, D is TRBD1 or TRBD2 (5 bases each). Germline CDR1 is LGHNA and CDR2 is YNFKEQ. The CDR3 has 15 amino acids. V was cut by 0 bases and J by 3 bases, with 12 bases left in between. CDR3 sequence: CASSQDWVGDYEQYF. In nucleotides, the CDR3 is TGTGCCAGCAGCCAAGATTGGGTGGGGGACTACGAGCAGTACTTC.

This clonotype was recorded at least ten times. V and J are TRBV28 and TRBJ1-2; 7 bases are a match to TRBD1. Per germline, CDR1 MDHEN and CDR2 SYDVKM. The CDR3 has 14 residues. With 3 bases clipped from V and 3 bases from J, the junction kept 4 bases outside the gene matches. Here the CDR3 reads CASSFAGGDYGYTF. CDR3 bases: TGTGCCAGCAGTTTCGCAGGGGGTGACTATGGCTACACCTTC.

The V gene is TRBV10-3, the J gene TRBJ1-6, with D perhaps TRBD1 (6 bases). The CDR3 is made up of 13 amino acids. Looked up from germline, CDR1 is ENHRY and CDR2 is SYGVKD. Trimming removed 10 bases at V and 10 bases at J, with 17 bases between. The CDR3 sequence: CATTAGVASPLHF. The CDR3 nucleotides read TGTGCCACGACGGCAGGGGTTGCCTCACCCCTCCACTTT.

This clonotype was detected many times. The rearrangement links TRBV5-1 to TRBJ2-7; a weak D match, TRBD1 (6 bases). Germline V gives CDR1 SGHRS, CDR2 YFSETQ. Trimming left V 6 bases short and J 5 bases short, with 18 bases between. This CDR3 has 14 amino acids. The CDR3 is CASTDRPLRDEQYF. Here the CDR3 DNA reads TGCGCCAGCACCGACAGGCCCCTCAGGGACGAGCAGTACTTC.

The V and J genes are TRBV18 and TRBJ1-1; TRBD1 might be the D (5 bases). In germline, CDR1 is KGHSH, CDR2 LQKENI. V lost 11 bases and J lost 6, with 16 bases in between. The CDR3 is made up of 12 amino acids. In DNA form, the CDR3 reads TGTGCCGCCCGCTCTTGGGGGTCTGAAGCTTTCTTT. It codes for CAARSWGSEAFF.

This clonotype has more than one count but fewer than ten. V usage is TRBV13 and J usage is TRBJ1-4, with TRBD1 matching 7 bases. CDR1 and CDR2 (germline): PRHDT, FYEKMQ (reference sequence). There are 17 residues in the CDR3. J gave up 6 bases and V 2 bases, and 12 bases lay outside the gene matches. The CDR3 region has the DNA TGTGCCAGCAGCTTACCTGACAGGGATGAACGGCATGAAAAACTGTTTTTT. This translates into CASSLPDRDERHEKLFF.

In this sample, this clonotype turned up many times. V and J are TRBV3-1 and TRBJ2-1, with D uncertain. V lost 4 bases, J lost 5 bases, and 9 bases lay in between. Per germline, CDR1 LGHDT and CDR2 YNNKEL (reference sequence). This CDR3 has 13 residues. CDR3 region: CASSRGLDNEQFF. In DNA, the CDR3 is TGTGCCAGCAGCCGTGGCCTCGACAATGAGCAGTTCTTC.

This clonotype was recorded at least ten times. The rearrangement links TRBV12-3 or TRBV12-4 to TRBJ1-1; no clear D. V lost 1 base, J lost 4 bases, and 7 bases lay in between. The CDR3 runs 13 residues. This CDR3 reads CASSLGQATEAFF. The DNA of the CDR3 is TGTGCCAGCAGTTTAGGTCAGGCCACTGAAGCTTTCTTT.